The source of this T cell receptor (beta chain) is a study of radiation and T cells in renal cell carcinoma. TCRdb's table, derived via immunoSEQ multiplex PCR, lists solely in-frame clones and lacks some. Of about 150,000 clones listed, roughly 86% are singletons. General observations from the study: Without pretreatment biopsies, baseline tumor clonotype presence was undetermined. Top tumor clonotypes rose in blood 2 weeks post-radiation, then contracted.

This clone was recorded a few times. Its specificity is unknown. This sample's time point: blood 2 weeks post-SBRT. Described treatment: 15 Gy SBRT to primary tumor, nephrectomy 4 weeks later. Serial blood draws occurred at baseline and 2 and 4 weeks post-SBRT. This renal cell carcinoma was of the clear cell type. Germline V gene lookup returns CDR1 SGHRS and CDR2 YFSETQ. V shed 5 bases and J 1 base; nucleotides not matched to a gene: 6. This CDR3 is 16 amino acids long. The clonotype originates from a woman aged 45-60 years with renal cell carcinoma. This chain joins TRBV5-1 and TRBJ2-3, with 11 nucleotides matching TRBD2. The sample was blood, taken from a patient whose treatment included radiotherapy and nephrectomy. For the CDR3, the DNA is TGCGCCAGCAGGCCGGGACTAGCGGTCCGCACAGATACGCAGTATTTT. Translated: CASRPGLAVRTDTQYF. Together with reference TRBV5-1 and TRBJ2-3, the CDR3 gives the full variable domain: KAGVTQTPRYLIKTRGQQVTLSCSPISGHRSVSWYQQTPGQGLQFLFEYFSETQRNKGNFPGRFSGRQFSNSRSEMNVSTLELGDSALYLCASRPGLAVRTDTQYFGPGTRLTVL.